The 9 T cell receptor beta chains listed next were all sequenced from one sample in a study of control samples from healthy donors and cancer patients. Using immunoSEQ multiplex PCR, the repertoire was profiled, and TCRdb retains in-frame clones only, with some absent. The profile shows 100,000 to 150,000 clones, approximately 84% of them singletons. Sequenced material: blood. The receptor set was obtained from a man younger than 35 in good health.

This chain uses TRBV28 with TRBJ1-1; D gene unclear. V was clipped by 5 bases and J by 6 bases, with 19 bases between them. From germline, CDR1 is MDHEN and CDR2 SYDVKM. This CDR3 is 15 amino acids long. The CDR3 nucleotides are TGTGCCAGCAGTCCCGGACGTAGGGCGCAACCTGAAGCTTTCTTT. This encodes CASSPGRRAQPEAFF.

The chain couples TRBV9 to TRBJ2-3; 11 positions agree with TRBD1. Germline trimming cut 0 bases from V and 3 bases from J; bases unmatched to any gene: 6. Germline loops: CDR1 SGDLS, CDR2 YYNGEE. This CDR3 comprises 17 residues. The CDR3 region has the DNA TGTGCCAGCAGCGTAGGGTCGGACAGGGGGCTAACAGATACGCAGTATTTT. Protein sequence: CASSVGSDRGLTDTQYF.

This clone was detected only once. The J gene is TRBJ2-7, the V gene TRBV30; TRBD1 matches 8 bases. CDR3 length: 15 amino acids. In germline, CDR1 is GTSNPN, CDR2 SVGIG (reference sequence). Trimming took 2 bases from V and 7 from J; bases not matched to a gene: 13. The CDR3 loop is CAWSPRTGRLSEQYF. The CDR3 DNA reads as TGTGCCTGGAGTCCCAGGACAGGGCGCTTGTCTGAGCAGTACTTC.

This chain joins TRBV18 and TRBJ1-3, with a weak D call TRBD1 (5 bases). Between the trimmed V and J ends, which lost 5 bases and 0 bases, there was a span of 8 bases. Germline values: CDR1 KGHSH, CDR2 LQKENI. This CDR3 is built from 14 residues. The CDR3 loop is CASSAGNSGNTIYF. CDR3 DNA: TGTGCCAGCTCAGCAGGGAACTCTGGAAACACCATATATTTT.

This clone appeared a few times. The same CDR3 is also encoded by other DNA sequences in this sample. This chain uses TRBV28 with TRBJ1-2; 7 bases map to TRBD1. This CDR3 contains 15 residues. CDR1 is MDHEN and CDR2 is SYDVKM in the germline V gene. The ends lost 2 bases at V and 2 bases at J; junction bases unmatched: 5. CDR3 in DNA: TGTGCCAGCAGTTTACCAGCAGGGGGGAACTATGGCTACACCTTC. Its translation: CASSLPAGGNYGYTF.

This rearrangement joins TRBV27 to TRBJ2-1; D remains unclear. The CDR3 extends over 12 amino acids. Germline CDR1 and CDR2: MNHEY and SMNVEV (reference sequence). Trimming removed 3 bases from V and 5 bases from J, with 5 bases in between. The CDR3 nucleotides are TGTGCCAGCAGTTTTAACCACAATGAGCAGTTCTTC. Protein: CASSFNHNEQFF.

The chain employs TRBV6-5 and TRBJ2-3; 8 nucleotides agree with TRBD1. Trimming took 7 bases from V and 5 from J; bases not matched to a gene: 8. Germline V lookup: CDR1 MNHEY, CDR2 SVGAGI. The CDR3 totals 14 residues. CDR3 protein: CASTDRTGGDTQYF. For the CDR3, the DNA is TGTGCCAGCACCGACCGAACAGGGGGAGATACGCAGTATTTT.

A few counts support this clone. V and J are TRBV5-8 and TRBJ2-2; D gene unclear. This CDR3 has 16 amino acids. V was clipped by 4 bases and J by 0 bases, with 13 bases between them. Germline CDR1 SGHTS, CDR2 YDEGEE. Written as DNA, the CDR3 is TGTGCCAGCAGCATCAACCGAGCTTCGAACACCGGGGAGCTGTTTTTT. Amino acids: CASSINRASNTGELFF.

The gene calls are TRBV2 and TRBJ1-6; the D gene is possibly TRBD1 (6 bases). Trimming shortened V by 2 bases and J by 8 bases, and 13 bases separated the two germline ends. Germline values: CDR1 SNHLY, CDR2 FYNNEI. The CDR3 has 15 amino acids. The CDR3 DNA follows: TGTGCCAGCAGTGAACTGCAGGGGATCGATTCACCCCTCCACTTT. This gives the protein CASSELQGIDSPLHF.